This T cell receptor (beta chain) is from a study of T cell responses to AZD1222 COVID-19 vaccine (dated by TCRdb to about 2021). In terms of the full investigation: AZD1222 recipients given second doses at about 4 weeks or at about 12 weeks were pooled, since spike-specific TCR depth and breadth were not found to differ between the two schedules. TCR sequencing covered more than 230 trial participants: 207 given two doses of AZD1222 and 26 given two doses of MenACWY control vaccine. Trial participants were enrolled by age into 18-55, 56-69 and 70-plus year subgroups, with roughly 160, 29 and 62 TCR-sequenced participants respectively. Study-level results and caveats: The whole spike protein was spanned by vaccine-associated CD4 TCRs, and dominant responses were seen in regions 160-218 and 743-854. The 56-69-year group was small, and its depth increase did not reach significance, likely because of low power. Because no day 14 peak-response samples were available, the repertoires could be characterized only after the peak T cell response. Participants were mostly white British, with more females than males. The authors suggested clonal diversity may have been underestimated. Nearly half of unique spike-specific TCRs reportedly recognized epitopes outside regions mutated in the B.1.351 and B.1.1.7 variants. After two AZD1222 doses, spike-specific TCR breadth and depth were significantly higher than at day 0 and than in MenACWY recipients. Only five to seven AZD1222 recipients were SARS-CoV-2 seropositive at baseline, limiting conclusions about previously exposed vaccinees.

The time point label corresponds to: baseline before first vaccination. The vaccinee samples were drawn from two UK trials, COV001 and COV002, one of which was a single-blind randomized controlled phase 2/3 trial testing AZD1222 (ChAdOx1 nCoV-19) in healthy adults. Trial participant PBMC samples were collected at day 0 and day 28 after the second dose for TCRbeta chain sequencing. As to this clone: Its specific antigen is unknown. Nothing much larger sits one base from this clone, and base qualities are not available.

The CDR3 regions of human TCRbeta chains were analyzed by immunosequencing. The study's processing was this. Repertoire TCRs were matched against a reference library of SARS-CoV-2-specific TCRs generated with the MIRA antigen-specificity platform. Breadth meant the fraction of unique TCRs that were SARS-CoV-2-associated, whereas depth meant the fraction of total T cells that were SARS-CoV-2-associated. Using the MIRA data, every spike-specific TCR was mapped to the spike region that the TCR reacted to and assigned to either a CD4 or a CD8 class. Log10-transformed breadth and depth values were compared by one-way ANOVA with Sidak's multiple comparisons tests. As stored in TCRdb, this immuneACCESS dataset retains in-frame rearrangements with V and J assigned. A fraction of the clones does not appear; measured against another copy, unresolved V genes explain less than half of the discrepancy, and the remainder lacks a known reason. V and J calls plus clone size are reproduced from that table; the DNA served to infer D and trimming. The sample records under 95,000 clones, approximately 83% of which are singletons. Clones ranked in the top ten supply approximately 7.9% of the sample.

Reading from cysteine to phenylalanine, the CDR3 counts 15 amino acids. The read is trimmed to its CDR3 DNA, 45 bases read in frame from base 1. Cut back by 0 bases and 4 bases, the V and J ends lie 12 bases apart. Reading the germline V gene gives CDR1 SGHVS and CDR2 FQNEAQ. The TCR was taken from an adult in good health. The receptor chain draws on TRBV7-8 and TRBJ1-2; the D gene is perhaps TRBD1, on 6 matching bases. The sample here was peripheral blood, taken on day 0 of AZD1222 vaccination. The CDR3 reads CASSLAGDITYGYTF. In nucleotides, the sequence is TGTGCCAGCAGCTTAGCTGGGGACATCACCTATGGCTACACCTTC.